This TCR beta chain derives from a study of shared clonotypes between healthy human individuals. Study results and limitations: The generation probabilities recorded for non-shared clonotypes fell below those of clonotypes shared by all four donors. Tissue TCR repertoires likely differ from these blood-only repertoires.

Every subset's genomic DNA went evenly onto several immunoSEQ plates. The repertoire was sequenced with immunoSEQ multiplex PCR; TCRdb's copy has only in-frame clones and lacks some. The sample lists about 2.4 million clones, around nine tenths occurring once. With regard to this clone: Its target is unknown.

This receptor was obtained from a man aged 18 to 35 in good health. The sample was naive CD4+ T cells sorted from blood. Subset in this sample: CD45RA+ positively selected.

The CDR3 here is CAISEAGLVNYEQYF. The CDR3 DNA follows: TGTGCCATCAGTGAGGCTGGGCTAGTAAACTACGAGCAGTACTTC. This chain links TRBV10-3 with TRBJ2-7, with no clear D. Trimming left V 2 bases short and J 3 bases short, with 14 bases between. The CDR3 runs 15 residues. Germline V gene sequence: CDR1 ENHRY, CDR2 SYGVKD.